The next 32 T cell receptor beta chains were all read from a single sample in a study of shared clonotypes between healthy human individuals. Using immunoSEQ multiplex PCR, the repertoire was profiled, and TCRdb retains in-frame clones only, with some absent. The table lists approximately 1.5 million clones, 98% of them singletons. Sequenced input: naive CD4+ T cells sorted from blood. Subset denoted: CD45RA+ positively selected. The receptors were sampled from a man aged 25 to 40 in good health.

The J gene is TRBJ1-1, the V gene TRBV7-6; 7 positions agree with TRBD1. With 4 bases clipped from V and 3 bases from J, the junction kept 5 bases outside the gene matches. This CDR3 is built from 14 residues. Germline CDR1 and CDR2: SGHVS and FNYEAQ. This CDR3 reads CASSSIQGDTEAFF. CDR3 in DNA: TGTGCCAGCAGCTCCATTCAGGGGGACACTGAAGCTTTCTTT.

The CDR3 nucleotides read TGTGCCAGCAGCCCGGGACTAAGGACCGGGGAGCTGTTTTTT. It yields the protein CASSPGLRTGELFF. The chain uses TRBV7-3 and TRBJ2-2; TRBD2 agrees at 7 bases. Germline values: CDR1 SGHTA, CDR2 FQGTGA. V trimming: 5 bases; J trimming: 5 bases; junction bases outside the gene matches: 5. This CDR3 contains 14 residues.

The chain links TRBV7-9 to TRBJ2-3, with 7 positions matching TRBD2. The J segment lost 0 bases and the V segment lost 4 bases, leaving 10 bases of the junction unmatched. The germline V gene encodes CDR1 SEHNR and CDR2 FQNEAQ (reference sequence). The CDR3 runs 17 residues. The CDR3 loop reads CASSSRGSGLSTDTQYF. In DNA form, the CDR3 reads TGTGCCAGCAGCTCCCGGGGTAGCGGGTTAAGCACAGATACGCAGTATTTT.

This sequence joins TRBV5-1 and TRBJ1-1; no definite D call. Germline values: CDR1 SGHRS, CDR2 YFSETQ. The CDR3 has 13 amino acids. Deletions cut 3 bases from V and 0 bases from J, with 6 bases between. The CDR3 spells CASSSSLNTEAFF. The CDR3 DNA follows: TGCGCCAGCAGCTCCTCACTGAACACTGAAGCTTTCTTT.

The chain carries TRBV19 and TRBJ2-3; D is ambiguous. The CDR3 has 14 residues. The V end was cut by 7 bases, the J end by 0 bases, with 11 bases between. Germline V gene sequence: CDR1 LNHDA, CDR2 SQIVND (reference sequence). The CDR3 protein is CASTFTASTDTQYF. CDR3 bases: TGTGCCAGTACTTTTACGGCGAGCACAGATACGCAGTATTTT.

The chain joins TRBV11-3 to TRBJ2-5, with TRBD1 matching 7 bases. V gave up 0 bases and J gave up 4 bases; unmatched junction bases: 11. The CDR3 has 17 amino acids. CDR1 is SGHNT and CDR2 is YENEEA in the germline V gene. The CDR3 bases are TGTGCCAGCAGCTTAGAGGCTGGGGCAGGGGGAAGAGAGACCCAGTACTTC. It encodes CASSLEAGAGGRETQYF.

This sequence joins TRBV5-6 and TRBJ2-1, with a weak D call TRBD2 (7 bases). CDR3 length equals 15 residues. Germline CDR1 is SGHDT and CDR2 is YYEEEE. The V end was cut by 6 bases, the J end by 1 base, with 14 bases between. This chain's CDR3 is CASILGGVSYNEQFF. The CDR3, as DNA: TGTGCCAGCATCCTAGGGGGGGTGTCCTACAATGAGCAGTTCTTC.

This clone was recorded only once. This chain connects TRBV28 to TRBJ2-5, with D hard to call. The CDR3 covers 12 residues. Per germline, CDR1 MDHEN and CDR2 SYDVKM. V dropped 2 bases and J dropped 5 bases, with 6 bases sitting between them. The CDR3 DNA sequence: TGTGCCAGCAGTTTAGATGCGGAGACCCAGTACTTC. Residues: CASSLDAETQYF.

This sequence joins TRBV5-4 and TRBJ2-5, with 7 bases lining up with TRBD2. Germline values: CDR1 SGHNT, CDR2 YYREEE (reference sequence). There are 18 residues in the CDR3. V trimming: 4 bases; J trimming: 2 bases; junction bases outside the gene matches: 17. The CDR3 sequence is CASSRGLTGDERQETQYF. DNA of the CDR3: TGTGCCAGCAGCCGGGGACTAACGGGAGATGAGCGGCAAGAGACCCAGTACTTC.

Of note for this clone: The same CDR3 arises from other DNA sequences in this sample as well. The CDR3 region has the DNA TGTGCCAGCAGTAGCACCGGGGAGCTGTTTTTT. It specifies CASSSTGELFF. The chain recombines TRBV28 with TRBJ2-2, with D uncertain. Trimming removed 5 bases from V and 4 bases from J, with 2 bases in between. Germline V lookup: CDR1 MDHEN, CDR2 SYDVKM. The CDR3 covers 11 residues.

The rearrangement uses TRBV15 and TRBJ2-7; no clear D gene. V gave up 6 bases and J gave up 0 bases, with 12 bases separating them. This CDR3 comprises 14 residues. CDR1 is LNHNV and CDR2 is YYDKDF in the germline V gene (reference sequence). The CDR3 DNA is TGTGCCACCAGTGCAGACACGGTCTCCTACGAGCAGTACTTC. Its translation is CATSADTVSYEQYF.

The V and J genes are TRBV19 and TRBJ2-5; a possible D gene is TRBD1 (6 bases). V shed 1 base and J shed 7 bases, with 16 bases lying between them. The CDR3 consists of 15 residues. From germline, CDR1 is LNHDA and CDR2 SQIVND (reference sequence). CDR3 nucleotide sequence: TGTGCCAGTAGTATAGGACCCCAGGGGCCCGGGACCCAGTACTTC. Its translation is CASSIGPQGPGTQYF.

The chain's CDR3 is CASSDQLAGGPGNEQFF. The CDR3 DNA is TGTGCCAGCAGCGACCAACTAGCGGGAGGGCCGGGAAATGAGCAGTTCTTC. This chain links TRBV9 with TRBJ2-1; TRBD2 matches 13 bases. V lost 3 bases, J lost 7 bases, and 10 bases stayed unmatched. The CDR3 runs to 17 residues. CDR1 is SGDLS, CDR2 YYNGEE, per germline.

This clone appeared once. The rearrangement links TRBV6-1 to TRBJ1-5; 8 bases align to TRBD1. The junction had 12 bases not matched to a gene; V was cut back by 7 bases and J by 7 bases. Germline-derived CDR1 and CDR2 are MNHNS and SASEGT. This CDR3 spans 15 amino acids. The CDR3 DNA follows: TGTGCCAGCAAGGGCAGGGGGCGCTTGGGGCAGCCCCAGCATTTT. Protein: CASKGRGRLGQPQHF.

V gene TRBV7-9 combines with J gene TRBJ1-2; 7 bases agree with TRBD1. Germline CDR1 SEHNR, CDR2 FQNEAQ (reference sequence). After removal of 4 bases from V and 4 bases from J, the junction contained 15 bases not matched to a gene. This CDR3 has 17 residues. The CDR3 loop is CASSSVGGHRGGYGYTF. CDR3 sequence (DNA): TGTGCCAGCAGCTCCGTTGGAGGTCACAGGGGTGGCTATGGCTACACCTTC.

This chain joins TRBV5-5 and TRBJ1-5; D is uncertain. Trimming cost V 0 bases and J 2 bases, with 9 bases left between them. This CDR3 has 15 residues. The germline gives CDR1 SGHKS, CDR2 YYEKEE (reference sequence). CDR3 DNA: TGTGCCAGCAGCTTGGCGGAAGGGCGCAATCAGCCCCAGCATTTT. Translation gives CASSLAEGRNQPQHF. The full variable domain, in which reference TRBV5-5 and TRBJ1-5 provide the parts outside the CDR3, is DAGVTQSPTHLIKTRGQQVTLRCSPISGHKSVSWYQQVLGQGPQFIFQYYEKEERGRGNFPDRFSARQFPNYSSELNVNALLLGDSALYLCASSLAEGRNQPQHFGDGTRLSIL.

The gene calls are TRBV14 and TRBJ1-1; 7 nucleotides align to TRBD1. Germline assignment: CDR1 SGHDN and CDR2 FVKESK. V trimming: 0 bases; J trimming: 3 bases; junction bases outside the gene matches: 7. The CDR3 length is 16 residues. CDR3 residues: CASSQEWHRGYTEAFF. The CDR3 coding sequence is TGTGCCAGCAGCCAAGAATGGCACAGGGGTTACACTGAAGCTTTCTTT.

On this clone itself: This same CDR3 is encoded by further DNA sequences in the sample. The V call is TRBV19, the J call TRBJ2-6; D gene unclear. The CDR3 consists of 13 residues. Germline V gene sequence: CDR1 LNHDA, CDR2 SQIVND (reference sequence). V lost 6 bases to trimming and J lost 4 bases, with 7 bases between them. CDR3 sequence reads: CASSPSGANVLTF. The CDR3 region has the DNA TGTGCCAGTAGCCCTTCCGGGGCCAACGTCCTGACTTTC.

In the case of this clone: The sample holds other DNA sequences that translate to the same CDR3. The rearrangement joins TRBV27 to TRBJ2-7, with 9 bases identical to TRBD2. CDR3 size: 14 residues. The V gene end was trimmed by 3 bases and the J gene end by 4 bases; junction bases not matched to a gene: 4. Germline assignment: CDR1 MNHEY and CDR2 SMNVEV (reference sequence). CDR3 DNA sequence: TGTGCCAGCAGTTTGCGGGAGGGCGTTTACGAGCAGTACTTC. This encodes CASSLREGVYEQYF.

The chain employs TRBV5-4 and TRBJ2-7; 7 bases are a match to TRBD2. Per germline, CDR1 SGHNT and CDR2 YYREEE (reference sequence). This CDR3 contains 17 residues. J was trimmed by 1 base and V by 4 bases; bases with no gene match: 14. For the CDR3, the DNA is TGTGCCAGCAGCCGAGGCGGGGGTTACCTGAGTTCCTACGAGCAGTACTTC. Translated: CASSRGGGYLSSYEQYF.

The chain combines TRBV29-1 with TRBJ1-2; 8 bases align to TRBD1. Germline V gives CDR1 SQVTM, CDR2 ANQGSEA. The ends lost 6 bases at V and 8 bases at J; junction bases unmatched: 17. CDR3 size: 15 residues. Here the CDR3 reads CSVAERTGSRGGYTF. The CDR3 DNA sequence: TGCAGCGTGGCGGAAAGGACAGGGAGCCGAGGCGGCTACACCTTC.

V usage is TRBV19 and J usage is TRBJ2-7; possibly TRBD2 for D (6 bases). Germline V gene sequence: CDR1 LNHDA, CDR2 SQIVND (reference sequence). CDR3 length equals 14 residues. V lost 4 bases to trimming and J lost 2 bases, with 12 bases between them. The CDR3 DNA reads TGTGCCAGTAGTAGGGGGGATGTTGCCTACGAGCAGTACTTC. Its translation is CASSRGDVAYEQYF.

V is TRBV7-2 and J is TRBJ1-3; the D gene is possibly TRBD1 (5 bases). The CDR3 runs 14 residues. Trimming pared 7 bases from V and 0 bases from J, leaving 10 bases between. Per germline, CDR1 SGHTA and CDR2 FQGNSA. The CDR3 DNA is TGTGCCAGCACGGGGCGAAACTCTGGAAACACCATATATTTT. Encoded protein: CASTGRNSGNTIYF.

This chain connects TRBV5-1 to TRBJ1-2; a possible D gene is TRBD1 (5 bases). Germline V gives CDR1 SGHRS, CDR2 YFSETQ. With 1 base removed from V and 4 bases from J, the gap between germline ends came to 11 bases. This CDR3 has 14 amino acids. The CDR3, as DNA: TGCGCCAGCAGCTTGAACGGGGGAACCTATGGCTACACCTTC. Protein: CASSLNGGTYGYTF.

The CDR3 DNA reads as TGTGCCAGCAGCTTAGGGCTAGCGGGAGTAGATACGCAGTATTTT. This codes for CASSLGLAGVDTQYF. V is TRBV7-2 and J is TRBJ2-3; 10 bases match TRBD2. Germline V gene data show CDR1 as SGHTA and CDR2 as FQGNSA. Trimming removed 1 base from V and 5 bases from J; junction bases left unmatched: 3. The CDR3 covers 15 residues. The full variable domain, with the rest looked up from reference TRBV7-2 and TRBJ2-3, is GAGVSQSPSNKVTEKGKDVELRCDPISGHTALYWYRQSLGQGLEFLIYFQGNSAPDKSGLPSDRFSAERTGGSVSTLTIQRTQQEDSAVYLCASSLGLAGVDTQYFGPGTRLTVL.

The chain uses TRBV18 and TRBJ1-3, with D maybe TRBD1 (6 bases). The germline V gene encodes CDR1 KGHSH and CDR2 LQKENI. Trimming stripped 3 bases from V and 4 bases from J, with 16 bases between. The CDR3 loop spans 16 amino acids. The CDR3 loop is CASSPTTGSRGNTIYF. The CDR3 DNA reads TGTGCCAGCTCACCTACGACAGGATCAAGAGGAAACACCATATATTTT.

The rearrangement uses TRBV4-2 and TRBJ2-7; 9 bases fit TRBD1. Germline CDR1 LGHNA, CDR2 YNFKEQ. This CDR3 comprises 18 residues. Trimming cost V 2 bases and J 2 bases; bases outside gene matches: 13. The CDR3 nucleotides read TGTGCCAGCAGCCAAACTCCGGCCGGGACAGGGCGAGCCTACGAGCAGTACTTC. Its translation is CASSQTPAGTGRAYEQYF.

V usage is TRBV29-1 and J usage is TRBJ2-7, with TRBD1 as a possible D gene (5 bases). Germline V CDR1 and CDR2: SQVTM, ANQGSEA. Trimming shortened V by 4 bases and J by 6 bases, and 7 bases separated the two germline ends. The CDR3 loop spans 10 amino acids. The CDR3 spells CSVVTGEQYF. The CDR3 nucleotides read TGCAGCGTTGTCACAGGCGAGCAGTACTTC.

The chain joins TRBV4-1 to TRBJ1-2; D may be TRBD1 (6 bases). CDR1 and CDR2 (germline): MGHRA, YSYEKL. CDR3 length: 19 residues. Trimming removed 0 bases from V and 2 bases from J, with 22 bases in between. The CDR3 coding sequence is TGCGCCAGCAGCCAAGATATATTAGAGAGGACAGCCCGAAACTATGGCTACACCTTC. This codes for CASSQDILERTARNYGYTF.

The chain's CDR3 is CASSGLAEDYEQYF. The CDR3 DNA reads as TGCGCCAGCAGTGGGTTAGCGGAGGATTACGAGCAGTACTTC. The rearrangement uses TRBV5-1 and TRBJ2-7; tentatively, D is TRBD2 (6 bases). From germline, CDR1 is SGHRS and CDR2 YFSETQ. The V end was cut by 5 bases, the J end by 4 bases, with 16 bases between. This CDR3 contains 14 residues.

This clone was detected once. The chain joins TRBV9 to TRBJ2-7; unclear D gene. CDR3 length equals 14 residues. Trimming cost V 2 bases and J 0 bases, with 9 bases left between them. CDR1 SGDLS and CDR2 YYNGEE come from the germline V gene. CDR3 sequence: CASSVDMSSYEQYF. The CDR3 DNA follows: TGTGCCAGCAGCGTTGATATGAGCTCCTACGAGCAGTACTTC.

The gene calls are TRBV19 and TRBJ2-5; D remains unclear. V was pared by 5 bases and J by 7 bases, with 17 bases between. The germline V gene has CDR1 LNHDA and CDR2 SQIVND (reference sequence). The CDR3 runs to 14 residues. DNA for the CDR3: TGTGCCAGTAGTTTGACTCCCCCGCGCGGGACCCAGTACTTC. Its protein product is CASSLTPPRGTQYF.